This entry concerns a single T cell receptor beta chain. Its antigen has not been determined. Per-base quality was not reported, and no clone a single base away is much larger than it. This sample's treatment or condition label indicates: live attenuated yellow fever vaccine strain. PBMCs were isolated from peripheral blood using a standard Ficoll-Paque protocol. Dynabeads CD4 and CD8 positive selection kits were used to isolate CD4 and CD8 T-cell fractions. RNA was extracted with TriZol from bulk PBMCs, CD4 and CD8 fractions, and dextramer-positive and dextramer-negative fractions. TCR cDNA was synthesized by 5'RACE template switching, through which a universal primer site and unique molecular identifiers were introduced. cDNA synthesis was primed from both the TCR alpha and TCR beta constant segments. Libraries were amplified in two PCR steps, with sample barcodes and sequencing adapters added in the second step. Sequencing of libraries was done on Illumina HiSeq 2500 (2x100 bp) or NovaSeq (2x150 bp). Regarding the original processing steps: MIGEC handled demultiplexing of reads and collapsing into UMI consensus sequences, while MiXCR performed V(D)J alignment. Vaccine-responding clonotypes were defined with edgeR using replicate PBMC samples, requiring FDR below 0.01 and a log2 fold change above 5 up to day 15. Each bulk clonotype received a CD4 or CD8 identity based on whether the sequenced CD4 or CD8 repertoire contained that clonotype at higher abundance. The raw public data were reprocessed by TCRdb itself: fastp quality trimming at Q25, MiXCR clonotype calling, in-frame beta chains only. Every distinct CDR3 protein forms one entry, paired with its most common genes and DNA. TCRdb's processing, not the authors', yielded these V and J calls. For this sample the table gives 170,000 or so distinct CDR3 sequences, of which approximately 6.2% were detected only once. In total, the top ten clones hold roughly 3% of the sample.

This specimen belongs to a study of T cells after yellow fever vaccination (dated by TCRdb to between 2018 and 2020). As for the study more broadly: The SMART-Seq v4 Ultra Low Input RNA kit was used to prepare libraries from fractions with low cell numbers. To track T-cell clones before and after primary and booster YFV17D yellow fever vaccination, bulk TCR alpha and beta repertoires were sequenced longitudinally. The cohort comprised two healthy male donors, one aged 18 to 29 and one aged 30 to 40 years. Blood was drawn at multiple timepoints before and after primary and secondary immunization, with bulk PBMC replicates and cell subsets isolated.

Deletion took 5 bases off V and 1 base off J, with a span of 8 bases between the germline ends. From a lookup of the germline V gene, CDR1 and CDR2 are MNHEY and SVGEGT. Its CDR3 holds 13 amino acids, cysteine through phenylalanine. Only the CDR3 DNA stays, 39 bases, in frame from base 1. What the work shows at the level of the full study, not this receptor alone: Compared with the primary T-cell response, the secondary T-cell response was weaker but faster, peaking on day 5 rather than day 15. A small share of clonotypes occurred in both CD4 and CD8 compartments, likely arising from convergent recombination. Most clones expanded after primary vaccination were re-detected after the booster (about 96% of CD4 and 80% to 90% of CD8), suggesting broad memory maintenance. Because only two donors were included in the study, the extent to which the findings can be generalized is limited. Because abundant contaminating clonotypes from the bulk population could be contained in FACS-sorted repertoires, computational filtering was required.

This clonotype was sampled from a young man who received the YFV17D yellow fever vaccine. The chain couples TRBV6-2 or TRBV6-3 to TRBJ1-2; no D segment can be confidently identified. Here the sequenced sample was CD4+ T cells sorted from PBMCs, taken on the day of the first yellow fever vaccination. The nucleotides read TGTGCCAGCAGTGACGGCATTAACTATGGCTACACCTTC. Its translation is CASSDGINYGYTF.